This T cell receptor (beta chain) was identified during a study of regulatory T cells in long-lasting Graves disease. General observations from the study: Among persistent patients, a larger number of public clonotypes were shared (around 2,700) than among newly diagnosed patients (roughly 970). Persistent cases favored TRBV28, TRBJ1-2 and TRBJ2-5.

Note on this clonotype: What it recognizes is unknown.

According to the study, TCR beta libraries were built with iRepertoire HTBI primers and CDR3-region Arm-PCR. TCRdb itself ran the multiplex PCR reads through MiXCR, one entry per CDR3 protein. The table has about 400,000 distinct CDR3 sequences, around 15% seen once; the top ten hold 20% to 25%. Germline V gene lookup returns CDR1 SGHVS and CDR2 FQNEAQ. The ends lost 5 bases at V and 8 bases at J; junction bases unmatched: 10. This CDR3 contains 14 residues. Documented time point: newly diagnosed GD, antithyroid drugs for less than 3 months. With RNA extracted from PBMCs as input, the TCR library was made. Clinicians diagnosed Graves' disease using American Thyroid Association guidelines. As a group, patients came from one endocrinology department in Xi'an, China.

The TCR originated in a female donor with Graves disease. The specimen comprised peripheral blood mononuclear cells (PBMCs), sampled at new diagnosis, from a patient treated with antithyroid drugs. The rearrangement joins TRBV7-8 to TRBJ2-3; 7 nucleotides line up with TRBD1. CDR3 in DNA: TGTGCCAGCAGCACCCGGACAGGTCGGGGTACGCAGTATTTT. Its protein is CASSTRTGRGTQYF.